This TCR beta chain comes out of a study of ipilimumab plus nivolumab after autologous stem cell transplantation. Study-level information: The myeloma group: high-risk transplant-naive, or relapse within 3 years after first autologous transplant. Overall study findings and caveats: The authors say TCR, Treg and microbiome findings warrant further study.

Note on this clone: Its antigen is unidentified.

Starting 14 to 28 days after autologous transplant, ipilimumab 1 mg/kg was given. There are 13 residues in the CDR3. Germline V CDR1 and CDR2: SGHAT, FQNNGV. V gave up 5 bases and J gave up 7 bases, with 15 bases separating them. The data were produced by immunoSEQ multiplex PCR, yet TCRdb's version contains in-frame clones alone and is incomplete. The sample yields 7,500 to 10,000 clones, approximately 74% seen once. The starting material was PBMCs, obtained in a trial of ipilimumab plus nivolumab as post-transplant consolidation. J is TRBJ2-7 and V is TRBV11-2; no clear D gene. The source is a female donor with multiple myeloma. The CDR3 reads CASSLGWGAEQYF. The CDR3, as DNA: TGTGCCAGCAGCCTAGGGTGGGGTGCTGAGCAGTACTTC.